The present TCR beta chain was sequenced within a study of response to subunit inactivated influenza vaccine (dated by TCRdb to 2016 to 2018). Concerning the study at large: The study used deep quantitative T cell receptor repertoire profiling to track responses to a trivalent subunit inactivated influenza vaccine.

Overall results and qualifications from the work: The authors proposed that each seasonal influenza vaccination may bring in only a limited number of new T cells.

Receptor libraries were prepared by RT-PCR. Instrument on record: Illumina HiSeq 2500. Using fastp at Q25 and MiXCR, TCRdb reprocessed the public reads and kept productive beta chains. Every entry covers one CDR3 protein and lists the most common genes and DNA from its rows. The sample contains about 170,000 distinct CDR3 sequences, approximately 12% of them found a single time. The ten largest account for approximately 30% of the sample. A remark on this clonotype: Its antigen remains unidentified. Per-base qualities were not stored, and no clone one base away is much larger.

V gives up 2 bases and J gives up 6 bases, and the segment between their germline ends measures 11 bases. Its CDR3 holds 13 amino acids, cysteine through phenylalanine. The retained sequence is limited to the CDR3, 39 bases, with the frame set at the first base. Reading the germline V gene gives CDR1 LGHNA and CDR2 YSLEER. This sample was also put to use in a study of T cells expressing NK-cell markers. That second report states: The TCR beta cDNA libraries were made using 5'RACE template switching, a step that added both a universal primer site and unique molecular identifiers. In sorted CD3+CD56+NKG2C+, CD3+CD56+NKG2C- and CD3+CD56-NKG2C+ T-cell subsets from about 8 donors, TCR beta-chain repertoires were profiled. Seven of the eight sequenced donors were HCMV-seropositive and one was HCMV-seronegative. In several experiments an anti-gammadeltaTCR antibody was added to restrict sorting to alphabetaTCR-expressing T cells. In over five donors, the dominant CD3+CD56+NKG2C+ clonotypes were among the top 10 CD8+ clonotypes and accounted for about 1.0-7.5% of CD8+ T cells. Those dominant clonotypes were again the most abundant among CD3+CD56-NKG2C+ cells in a few donors, at roughly 25-65%. Whether the expanded NKG2C-expressing T cell clones were specific for HCMV antigens remained unclear. All eight donors whose samples were sequenced were randomly selected healthy volunteers, three of them men and five women. To determine HCMV serostatus, a commercial ELISA kit was used to detect HCMV-specific IgG in serum. Ficoll density gradient centrifugation was used to isolate peripheral blood mononuclear cells from blood. Using Miltenyi isolation kits, CD4+ and CD8+ T cells were isolated from PBMC through magnetic immunoseparation. cDNA synthesis was primed from the TCR beta constant segment, followed by two successive PCR amplification steps. The libraries were sequenced on Illumina HiSeq 2000/2500, MiSeq or NextSeq, producing 2 x 150 bp reads. Reads were demultiplexed and grouped by UMI with MIGEC, and clonotypes were assembled and quantified with MiTCR. To exclude erroneous sequences, only TCR cDNA sequences supported by at least two reads were retained. The tcR package was used for downstream repertoire analysis, and clonotypes were matched across fractions by CDR3 nucleotide sequence plus V segment. VDJmatch was used to annotate antigen specificity against VDJdb, with one amino acid substitution in CDR3 allowed.

This receptor chain uses TRBV4-3 and TRBJ2-7; the D gene cannot be resolved reliably. The sample consisted of CD8+ T cells sorted from PBMCs, taken about 12 days after vaccination. This clonotype was obtained from a man aged 50 to 59 who received an inactivated influenza vaccine. Donor details come from another sample of the same person, matched by shared clones. Read as DNA, the sequence is TGCGCCAGCAGCCAAAATGAGGTCTCCGAGCAGTACTTC. This yields the protein CASSQNEVSEQYF.